The entry below describes one TCR beta chain. V was clipped by 5 bases and J by 5 bases; unmatched bases: 7. Germline V gene data show CDR1 as PRHDT and CDR2 as FYEKMQ (reference sequence). The CDR3 extends over 16 amino acids. Original analysis: Estimation of nucleated cell counts relied on the amplification of reference gene primers. The protocol was immunoSEQ multiplex PCR, while the TCRdb copy is restricted to in-frame clones and leaves out a portion. For V, J and clone size, that table is used; D and trimming come from the DNA. The table includes approximately 170,000 clones, about 85% detected once. These data are taken from a study of blood T cell repertoires in COVID-19. Study in general: Collection of acute and convalescent COVID-19 samples took place in the United States, Italy and Spain. PBMCs, B-cell-depleted T cells, or T cells provided the cDNA or gDNA that made up the material.

Sequences were obtained from peripheral blood. The receptor's source is a man at least 80 years old with COVID-19, enrolled during active disease. The chain couples TRBV13 to TRBJ1-6, with 9 bases matching TRBD1. The CDR3 nucleotides are TGTGCCAGCAGCACCGATGGACAGGGGAATAATTCACCCCTCCACTTT. Translated: CASSTDGQGNNSPLHF.